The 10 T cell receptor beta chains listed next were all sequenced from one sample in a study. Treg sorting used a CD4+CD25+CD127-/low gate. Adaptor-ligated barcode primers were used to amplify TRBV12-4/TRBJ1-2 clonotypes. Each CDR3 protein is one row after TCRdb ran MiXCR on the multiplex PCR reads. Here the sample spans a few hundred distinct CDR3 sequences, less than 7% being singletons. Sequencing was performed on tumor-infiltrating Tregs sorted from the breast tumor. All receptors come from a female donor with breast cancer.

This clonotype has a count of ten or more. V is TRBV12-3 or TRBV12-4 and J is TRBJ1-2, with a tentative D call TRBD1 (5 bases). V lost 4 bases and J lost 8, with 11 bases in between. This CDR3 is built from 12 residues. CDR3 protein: CASSSRVGGYTF. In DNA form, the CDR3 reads TGTGCCAGCAGTTCCAGGGTTGGCGGCTACACCTTC.

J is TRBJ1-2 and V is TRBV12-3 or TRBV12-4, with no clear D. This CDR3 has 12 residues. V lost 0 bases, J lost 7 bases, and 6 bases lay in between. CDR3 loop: CASSLAGSGYTF. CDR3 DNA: TGTGCCAGCAGTTTAGCAGGGTCTGGCTACACCTTC.

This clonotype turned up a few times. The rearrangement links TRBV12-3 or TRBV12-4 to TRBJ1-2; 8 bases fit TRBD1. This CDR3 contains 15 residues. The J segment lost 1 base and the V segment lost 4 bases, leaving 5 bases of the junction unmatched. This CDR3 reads CASSYQGQGNYGYTF. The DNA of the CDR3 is TGTGCCAGCAGTTACCAAGGACAGGGTAACTATGGCTACACCTTC.

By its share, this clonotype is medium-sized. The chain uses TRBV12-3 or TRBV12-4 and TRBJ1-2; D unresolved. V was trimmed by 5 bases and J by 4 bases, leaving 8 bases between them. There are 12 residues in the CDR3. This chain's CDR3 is CASSPRTYGYTF. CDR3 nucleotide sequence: TGTGCCAGCAGTCCAAGGACCTATGGCTACACCTTC.

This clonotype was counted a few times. The CDR3 loop is CASSLPNGYTF. CDR3 DNA: TGTGCCAGCAGTTTACCCAATGGCTACACCTTC. The rearrangement links TRBV12-3 or TRBV12-4 to TRBJ1-2; D ambiguous. Deletions cut 2 bases from V and 6 bases from J, with 4 bases between. The CDR3 length is 11 residues.

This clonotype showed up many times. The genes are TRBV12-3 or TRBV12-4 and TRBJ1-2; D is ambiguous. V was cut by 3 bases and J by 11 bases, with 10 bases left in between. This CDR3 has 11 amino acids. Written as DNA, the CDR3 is TGTGCCAGCAGTTTCAATCAAAGGTACACCTTC. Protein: CASSFNQRYTF.

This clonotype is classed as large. CDR3 sequence: CASSLGYYGYTF. The CDR3 DNA is TGTGCCAGCAGTTTGGGGTACTATGGCTACACCTTC. The chain joins TRBV12-3 or TRBV12-4 to TRBJ1-2; D gene unclear. CDR3 size: 12 residues. Deletions cut 3 bases from V and 3 bases from J, with 5 bases between.

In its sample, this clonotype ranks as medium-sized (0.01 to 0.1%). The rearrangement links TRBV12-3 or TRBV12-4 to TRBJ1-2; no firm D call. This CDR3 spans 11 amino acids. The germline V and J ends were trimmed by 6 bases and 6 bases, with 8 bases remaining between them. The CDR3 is CASRGKDGYTF. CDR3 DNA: TGTGCCAGCAGGGGCAAAGATGGCTACACCTTC.

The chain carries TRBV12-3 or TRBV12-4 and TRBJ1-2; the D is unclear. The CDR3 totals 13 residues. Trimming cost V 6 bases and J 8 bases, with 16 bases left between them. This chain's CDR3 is CASRRPGPQGYTF. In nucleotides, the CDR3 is TGTGCCAGCAGGAGACCGGGCCCACAGGGCTACACCTTC.

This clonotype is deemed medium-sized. The CDR3 loop reads CASSTRTGSSTF. The CDR3 DNA follows: TGTGCCAGCAGTACCCGGACAGGCTCGAGCACCTTC. This sequence joins TRBV12-3 or TRBV12-4 and TRBJ1-2; 7 nucleotides match TRBD1. Trimming at V came to 5 bases and at J to 13 bases, leaving 10 bases not matched to a gene. There are 12 residues in the CDR3.